A selection of T cell receptor beta chains follows, all from one sample in a study of OX40 agonist ivuxolimab in advanced cancers. TCRdb's table, derived via immunoSEQ multiplex PCR, lists solely in-frame clones and lacks some. Of some 63,000 clones in the sample, about 83% were seen once. Sequenced material: CD4+ or CD8+ T cells sorted from blood, taken in a trial of the OX40 agonist ivuxolimab. The receptors were sampled from an adult with an advanced solid tumor such as melanoma, head and neck, liver or kidney cancer. Each CDR3 is given with its conserved first and last residue. A clone size is listed for some rows: how often the clone was seen (once, few, many), or a class if it is expanded.

TRBJ2-2 NA TRBV5-5 CASSSRGGGDTGELFF
TRBJ1-2 NA TRBV6-5 CASSYGEGYGYTF
TRBJ2-5 once TRBV5-1 CASSLRTSGGAGETQYF
TRBJ2-7 NA TRBV5-1 CASSHGSSYEQYF
TRBJ1-4 once TRBV27 CASSSRFGEKLFF
TRBJ2-1 once TRBV9 CASSVGGSMLYNEQFF
TRBJ2-1 NA TRBV7-2 CASSFFSGSLGEQFF
TRBJ1-2 NA TRBV28 CASSPGDKRYGYTF
TRBJ2-5 once TRBV2 CASRFQETQYF
TRBJ1-3 once TRBV4-2 CASSRLRDSLTGNTIYF
TRBJ2-4 NA TRBV5-1 CASSLGLAGVNIQYF
TRBJ1-5 NA TRBV6-1 CASTGEGRVNQPQHF
TRBJ2-1 NA TRBV29-1 CSVGVRERVEQFF
TRBJ1-1 NA TRBV6-1 CASSVHVRNTEAFF
TRBJ1-5 NA TRBV19 CATKTGLGSNQPQHF
TRBJ1-5 NA TRBV2 CASSEDRGLGQPQHF
TRBJ2-2 NA TRBV4-1 CASSQVAGADTGELFF